These T cell receptor beta chains were read from a single sample in a study of OX40 agonist ivuxolimab in advanced cancers. TCRdb's copy holds only in-frame clones and misses some; the assay was immunoSEQ multiplex PCR. The sample shows tens of thousands of clones, nearly 95% of them seen only once. Sequenced here: CD4+ or CD8+ T cells sorted from blood, sampled in a trial of the OX40 agonist ivuxolimab. The source of these receptors is an adult with an advanced solid tumor such as melanoma, head and neck, liver or kidney cancer. Both conserved end residues are part of each CDR3. The order of the fields is clone size, J gene, D gene, V gene, CDR3 protein, CDR3 DNA. A D gene is named only where the DNA matches it firmly. The size of a clone is reported for some rows only, either as once, few or many, or as a class for expanded clones.

>.|TRBJ1-1|.|TRBV11-3
CASSLGQSEAFF
TGTGCCAGCAGCTTAGGGCAATCTGAAGCTTTCTTT
>.|TRBJ2-7|.|TRBV14
CASSKDRGHTAYEQYF
TGTGCCAGCAGCAAAGACCGGGGGCATACCGCCTACGAGCAGTACTTC
>.|TRBJ1-1|TRBD1|TRBV14
CASSQAYRGLGTEAFF
TGTGCCAGCAGCCAAGCCTACAGGGGCCTTGGAACTGAAGCTTTCTTT
>.|TRBJ2-7|.|TRBV6-5
CASSPGTSEQYF
TGTGCCAGCAGTCCTGGAACTTCCGAGCAGTACTTC
>.|TRBJ1-3|.|TRBV2
CASSEGRIDRIGNTIYF
TGTGCCAGCAGTGAAGGAAGGATCGATAGGATCGGAAACACCATATATTTT
>few|TRBJ1-4|.|TRBV6-5
CASSQGRDEKLFF
TGTGCCAGCAGCCAGGGGAGAGATGAAAAACTGTTTTTT
>.|TRBJ1-1|TRBD1|TRBV5-1
CASSLDLGTGEAFF
TGCGCCAGCAGCTTGGACTTAGGGACAGGGGAAGCTTTCTTT
>.|TRBJ2-7|.|TRBV6-5
CASSYALSAYEQYF
TGTGCCAGCAGTTACGCCCTTTCGGCCTACGAGCAGTACTTC
>.|TRBJ2-5|.|TRBV21-1
CASSKCLIEERISLSATQYF
TGTGCCAGCAGCAAATGTCTAATTGAGGAGAGGATAAGCTTAAGTGCGACCCAGTACTTC
>.|TRBJ2-5|.|TRBV29-1
CSVDLGSFQETQYF
TGCAGCGTTGACCTGGGTAGTTTCCAAGAGACCCAGTACTTC
>.|TRBJ2-2|.|TRBV9
CASSAEGGTGELFF
TGTGCCAGCAGCGCGGAAGGGGGCACCGGGGAGCTGTTTTTT
>.|TRBJ1-5|TRBD1|TRBV5-6
CASSNALTGPNQPQHF
TGTGCCAGCAGCAACGCTCTGACAGGGCCTAATCAGCCCCAGCATTTT
>.|TRBJ1-3|TRBD1|TRBV4-1
CASSHGQGAYSGNTIYF
TGCGCCAGCAGCCATGGACAGGGGGCCTACTCTGGAAACACCATATATTTT
>.|TRBJ1-2|TRBD1|TRBV30
CAWSTGDNYGYTF
TGTGCCTGGTCTACAGGGGATAACTATGGCTACACCTTC
>.|TRBJ2-1|.|TRBV9
CASSVGSSYNEQFF
TGTGCCAGCAGCGTAGGTAGCAGCTACAATGAGCAGTTCTTC
>.|TRBJ1-1|.|TRBV15
CATSAGSHTEAFF
TGTGCCACCAGCGCAGGGTCGCACACTGAAGCTTTCTTT
>.|TRBJ1-1|TRBD1|TRBV2
CASSSRQGDTEAFF
TGTGCCAGCAGCTCGAGACAGGGGGACACTGAAGCTTTCTTT
>.|TRBJ2-1|.|TRBV13
CASSLGLSRNEQFF
TGTGCCAGCAGCTTAGGCCTCAGCAGGAATGAGCAGTTCTTC
>.|TRBJ1-1|.|TRBV7-9
CASSLLGAGTEAFF
TGTGCCAGCAGCTTACTGGGGGCAGGCACTGAAGCTTTCTTT
>.|TRBJ2-3|.|TRBV4-1
CASSRQEAAALGTDTQYF
TGCGCCAGCAGCCGCCAAGAGGCCGCGGCCCTAGGGACAGATACGCAGTATTTT
>.|TRBJ1-1|.|TRBV7-9
CASSSRGNTEAFF
TGTGCCAGCAGCTCCAGGGGGAACACTGAAGCTTTCTTT
>.|TRBJ1-2|TRBD1|TRBV7-9
CASSPGTGANYGYTF
TGTGCCAGCAGCCCAGGGACAGGGGCAAACTATGGCTACACCTTC
>.|TRBJ2-7|.|TRBV6-6
CASSYSLPSYEQYF
TGTGCCAGCAGTTACAGTCTGCCATCCTACGAGCAGTACTTC
>.|TRBJ1-1|.|TRBV27
CATRPGMNTEAFF
TGTGCCACCCGCCCAGGGATGAACACTGAAGCTTTCTTT
>.|TRBJ2-7|.|TRBV6-6
CASSYGAESSYEQYF
TGTGCCAGCAGTTACGGGGCGGAGAGCTCCTACGAGCAGTACTTC
>.|TRBJ2-7|TRBD1|TRBV5-4
CASSLGGQGITYEQYF
TGTGCCAGCAGCTTGGGGGGACAGGGGATTACCTACGAGCAGTACTTC
>few|TRBJ2-7|.|TRBV5-6
CASSLGGYVRDEQYF
TGTGCCAGCAGCTTGGGGGGGTACGTTCGGGACGAGCAGTACTTC
>.|TRBJ2-3|TRBD1|TRBV13
CASSSAQGAGDTQYF
TGTGCCAGCAGCTCCGCTCAGGGGGCGGGAGATACGCAGTATTTT
>.|TRBJ1-2|TRBD1|TRBV6-5
CASSYGTGSYGYTF
TGTGCCAGCAGTTACGGGACAGGGTCGTACGGCTACACCTTC
>.|TRBJ2-3|.|TRBV28
CASSFALTGTGSTDTQYF
TGTGCCAGCAGTTTTGCGCTTACCGGGACGGGTAGCACAGATACGCAGTATTTT
>.|TRBJ2-2|.|TRBV7-6
CASSLTPDRSNTGELFF
TGTGCCAGCAGCTTAACCCCAGACAGGTCGAACACCGGGGAGCTGTTTTTT
>.|TRBJ2-6|TRBD1|TRBV28
CASTLGTALGANVLTF
TGTGCCAGCACCTTGGGGACAGCTCTTGGGGCCAACGTCCTGACTTTC
>.|TRBJ1-1|.|TRBV4-2
CASSPKWGRRPEAFF
TGTGCCAGCAGCCCGAAATGGGGCAGACGTCCTGAAGCTTTCTTT
>.|TRBJ2-3|TRBD2|TRBV6-5
CASSSLAGGADTQYF
TGTGCCAGCAGTTCACTAGCGGGAGGGGCAGATACGCAGTATTTT
>.|TRBJ2-1|.|TRBV15
CATGHSAGYNEQFF
TGTGCCACCGGCCACTCCGCCGGTTACAATGAGCAGTTCTTC
>once|TRBJ2-7|TRBD1|TRBV9
CASSVDGTAYEQYF
TGTGCCAGCAGCGTCGACGGGACAGCCTACGAGCAGTACTTC
>.|TRBJ1-4|.|TRBV7-9
CASSLDYVFVRHPNEKLFF
TGTGCCAGCAGCTTAGACTACGTATTTGTCCGACACCCTAATGAAAAACTGTTTTTT
>.|TRBJ2-1|.|TRBV27
CASSLSGGYNEQFF
TGTGCCAGCAGTTTATCGGGGGGATACAATGAGCAGTTCTTC
>.|TRBJ1-1|TRBD1|TRBV4-1
CASSPTGLNTEAFF
TGCGCCAGCAGCCCGACAGGGCTGAACACTGAAGCTTTCTTT
>.|TRBJ2-1|.|TRBV4-1
CASRPSAGAWEQFF
TGCGCCAGCAGACCCTCCGCGGGGGCGTGGGAGCAGTTCTTC
>.|TRBJ2-1|TRBD2|TRBV9
CASTGGGSYNEQFF
TGTGCCAGCACGGGGGGAGGATCCTACAATGAGCAGTTCTTC
>.|TRBJ2-7|.|TRBV9
CASSVATGTYEQYF
TGTGCCAGCAGCGTAGCTACAGGGACCTACGAGCAGTACTTC
>.|TRBJ2-1|.|TRBV6-5
CASRARGVDNEQFF
TGTGCCAGCAGGGCTAGGGGGGTAGACAATGAGCAGTTCTTC
>.|TRBJ2-7|TRBD2|TRBV30
CAWTSETSGIYEQYF
TGTGCCTGGACCTCCGAGACTAGCGGCATATACGAGCAGTACTTC
>once|TRBJ2-7|.|TRBV19
CASSIAGRDSYEQYF
TGTGCCAGTAGTATCGCGGGACGCGACTCCTACGAGCAGTACTTC